A single sample is the source of the 15 T cell receptor beta chains below, sequenced in a study of beta chain features in type 1 diabetes. General study points: Shortening of TCRB CDR3s, moderate but significant, appeared in all four CD4+ subsets of Type 1 diabetes patients.

Reverse transcription of all isolated RNA meant that expressed TCRB transcripts were sequenced. The repertoire was sequenced with immunoSEQ multiplex PCR; TCRdb's copy has only in-frame clones and lacks some. The sample has more than 300,000 clones, around 10% seen once. No antigen is known for these receptors. The sample consisted of central memory CD4+ T cells from blood. The receptors derive from a man aged 25-40 years with type 1 diabetes.

This clone was detected only a few times. The genes are TRBV4-2 and TRBJ1-2; D gene unclear. Germline V gene lookup returns CDR1 LGHNA and CDR2 YNFKEQ. Trimming removed 0 bases from V and 0 bases from J, with 8 bases in between. The CDR3 length is 15 residues. The CDR3 here is CASSQDLRANYGYTF. As DNA, the CDR3 is TGTGCCAGCAGCCAAGATCTGAGGGCTAACTATGGCTACACCTTC.

The V and J genes are TRBV6-1 and TRBJ1-1; D unresolved. The CDR3 has 14 amino acids. Trimming pared 6 bases from V and 1 base from J, leaving 12 bases between. Germline values: CDR1 MNHNS, CDR2 SASEGT. The CDR3 sequence: CASSQEVQNTEAFF. The CDR3 DNA sequence: TGTGCCAGCAGCCAAGAGGTTCAGAACACTGAAGCTTTCTTT.

The J gene is TRBJ2-2, the V gene TRBV11-3, with 10 bases matching TRBD2. Germline V gene sequence: CDR1 SGHNT, CDR2 YENEEA. With V trimmed by 5 bases and J by 4 bases, 7 bases remained unmatched. The CDR3 runs to 16 residues. The CDR3: CASSDIAGGPTGELFF. CDR3 DNA: TGTGCCAGCAGCGACATAGCGGGAGGACCCACCGGGGAGCTGTTTTTT.

The sample holds a few counts of this clone. The rearrangement links TRBV29-1 to TRBJ2-2; 10 bases agree with TRBD1. The CDR3 has 15 amino acids. CDR1 is SQVTM and CDR2 is ANQGSEA in the germline V gene. With V trimmed by 7 bases and J by 7 bases, 12 bases remained unmatched. CDR3 sequence reads: CSALGRQGAIGELFF. CDR3 coding DNA: TGCAGCGCTTTAGGGAGACAGGGGGCTATCGGGGAGCTGTTTTTT.

The chain is built from TRBV6-5 and TRBJ2-1; possibly TRBD2 for D (6 bases). CDR3 length equals 12 residues. CDR1 MNHEY and CDR2 SVGAGI come from the germline V gene. The germline V and J ends were trimmed by 7 bases and 9 bases, with 13 bases remaining between them. The DNA for the CDR3 is TGTGCCAGCACCACACTGGGGGGTGAGCAGTTCTTC. Amino acid sequence: CASTTLGGEQFF.

The J gene is TRBJ2-1, the V gene TRBV7-2; D tentatively reads TRBD1 or TRBD2 (5 bases each). The CDR3 is 14 amino acids. Germline values: CDR1 SGHTA, CDR2 FQGNSA. Trimming removed 4 bases from V and 10 bases from J, with 17 bases in between. The chain's CDR3 is CASSSGPSSGEQFF. The DNA of the CDR3 is TGTGCCAGCAGCTCAGGGCCTTCTTCGGGGGAGCAGTTCTTC.

This clone was counted a few times. The chain couples TRBV7-9 to TRBJ2-3; 8 nucleotides match TRBD2. This CDR3 contains 17 residues. J gave up 1 base and V 2 bases, and 8 bases lay outside the gene matches. CDR1 and CDR2 from the germline V gene are SEHNR and FQNEAQ (reference sequence). CDR3: CASSLRPSGSGTDTQYF. Here the CDR3 DNA reads TGTGCCAGCAGCTTAAGACCAAGCGGGAGTGGCACAGATACGCAGTATTTT.

This clone has only a few counts. J is TRBJ2-2 and V is TRBV19; 7 positions agree with TRBD1. The V gene's germline CDR1 is LNHDA and CDR2 SQIVND (reference sequence). The CDR3 extends over 16 amino acids. Trimming cost V 4 bases and J 0 bases; bases outside gene matches: 5. Here the CDR3 DNA reads TGTGCCAGTAGTAGGGGACAGTTCGCGAACACCGGGGAGCTGTTTTTT. This sequence encodes CASSRGQFANTGELFF.

There are a few counts of this clone. The V gene is TRBV15, the J gene TRBJ1-2, with a tentative D call TRBD1 (5 bases). Germline CDR1 reads LNHNV; CDR2 reads YYDKDF (reference sequence). This CDR3 has 12 residues. Trimming left V 0 bases short and J 8 bases short, with 7 bases between. The CDR3 sequence: CATSRDGGGYTF. For the CDR3, the DNA is TGTGCCACCAGCAGAGATGGGGGAGGCTACACCTTC.

The table lists this clone with a few counts. The chain couples TRBV6-6 to TRBJ2-2; 10 bases match TRBD2. With V trimmed by 5 bases and J by 8 bases, 8 bases remained unmatched. The length of the CDR3 is 15 residues. The germline CDR1 and CDR2 sequences are MNHNY and SVGAGI (reference sequence). The CDR3 region has the DNA TGTGCCAGCAGTGATTCTAGCGGGAGAAAAGGGGAGCTGTTTTTT. Encoded protein: CASSDSSGRKGELFF.

The chain is built from TRBV29-1 and TRBJ2-3, with 13 bases identical to TRBD2. J was trimmed by 4 bases and V by 7 bases; bases with no gene match: 5. The CDR3 runs 14 residues. Germline CDR1 SQVTM, CDR2 ANQGSEA. The CDR3 region has the DNA TGCAGCGGGACTAGCGGGAGAGGGGCAGATACGCAGTATTTT. It translates to CSGTSGRGADTQYF.

This clone was observed a few times. This chain links TRBV4-2 with TRBJ2-2, with 10 bases that match TRBD2. Germline CDR1 and CDR2: LGHNA and YNFKEQ. V lost 0 bases and J lost 2; bases outside the gene matches: 9. The CDR3 is 19 amino acids. CDR3 sequence (DNA): TGTGCCAGCAGCCAAGAGGTCTTGGTAGCGGGAGGAAACACCGGGGAGCTGTTTTTT. It is translated as CASSQEVLVAGGNTGELFF.

In this sample, this clone turned up many times. J is TRBJ2-1 and V is TRBV9, with 7 nucleotides matching TRBD2. The CDR3 is made up of 17 amino acids. The trim removed 0 bases at V and 6 bases at J, leaving 12 bases unmatched. CDR1 is SGDLS, CDR2 YYNGEE, per germline. CDR3 loop: CASSVVWDGGLGNEQFF. CDR3 sequence (DNA): TGTGCCAGCAGCGTAGTGTGGGACGGCGGACTAGGCAATGAGCAGTTCTTC.

This clone was recorded a few times. The chain couples TRBV9 to TRBJ2-3; 7 nucleotides line up with TRBD1. The CDR3 runs to 17 residues. V was clipped by 3 bases and J by 3 bases; unmatched bases: 13. Germline values: CDR1 SGDLS, CDR2 YYNGEE. The CDR3 DNA follows: TGTGCCAGCAGCGAGGGGACGACAGGGATAGGTACAGATACGCAGTATTTT. Protein sequence: CASSEGTTGIGTDTQYF.

The table lists this clone with many counts. The V call is TRBV10-3, the J call TRBJ2-7, with 8 bases fitting TRBD2. The CDR3 has 12 residues. J was trimmed by 8 bases and V by 10 bases; bases with no gene match: 10. Germline values: CDR1 ENHRY, CDR2 SYGVKD. CDR3 DNA sequence: TGTGCCACCCGGCGGGAGGAGACAAAGCAGTACTTC. Encoded protein: CATRREETKQYF.